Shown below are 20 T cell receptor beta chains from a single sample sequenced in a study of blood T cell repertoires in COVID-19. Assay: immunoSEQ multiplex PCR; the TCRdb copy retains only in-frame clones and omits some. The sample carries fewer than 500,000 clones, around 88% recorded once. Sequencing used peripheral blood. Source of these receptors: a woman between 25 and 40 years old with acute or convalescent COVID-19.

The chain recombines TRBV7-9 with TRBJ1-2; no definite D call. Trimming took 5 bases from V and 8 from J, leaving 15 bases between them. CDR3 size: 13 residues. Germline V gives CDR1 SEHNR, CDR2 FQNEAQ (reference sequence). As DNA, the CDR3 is TGTGCCAGCAGCCCTCCGGGTCAAAGGGGCTACACCTTC. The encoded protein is CASSPPGQRGYTF.

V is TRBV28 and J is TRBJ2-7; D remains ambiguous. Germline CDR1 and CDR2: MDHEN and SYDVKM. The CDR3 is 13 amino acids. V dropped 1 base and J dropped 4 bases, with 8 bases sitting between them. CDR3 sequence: CASSLSPLYEQYF. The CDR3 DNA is TGTGCCAGCAGTTTATCGCCACTTTACGAGCAGTACTTC.

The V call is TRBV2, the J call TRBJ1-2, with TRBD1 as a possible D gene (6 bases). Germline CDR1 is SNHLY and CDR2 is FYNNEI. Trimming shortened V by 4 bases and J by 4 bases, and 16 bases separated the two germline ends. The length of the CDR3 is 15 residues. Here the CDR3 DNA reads TGTGCCAGCAGTGGGGCGGGGGGCGCGGGCTATGGCTACACCTTC. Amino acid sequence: CASSGAGGAGYGYTF.

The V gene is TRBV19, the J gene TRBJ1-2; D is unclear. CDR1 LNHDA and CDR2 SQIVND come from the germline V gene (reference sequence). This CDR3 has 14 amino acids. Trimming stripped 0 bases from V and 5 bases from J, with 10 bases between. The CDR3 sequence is CASSIDVKTYGYTF. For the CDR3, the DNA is TGTGCCAGTAGTATAGACGTCAAGACTTATGGCTACACCTTC. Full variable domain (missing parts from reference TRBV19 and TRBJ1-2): DGGITQSPKYLFRKEGQNVTLSCEQNLNHDAMYWYRQDPGQGLRLIYYSQIVNDFQKGDIAEGYSVSREKKESFPLTVTSAQKNPTAFYLCASSIDVKTYGYTFGSGTRLTVV.

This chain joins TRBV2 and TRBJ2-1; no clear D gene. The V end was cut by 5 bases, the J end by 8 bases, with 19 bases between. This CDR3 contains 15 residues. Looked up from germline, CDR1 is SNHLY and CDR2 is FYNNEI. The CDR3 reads CASSYNQAQSYEQFF. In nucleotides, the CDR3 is TGTGCCAGCAGTTACAACCAGGCCCAAAGCTATGAGCAGTTCTTC.

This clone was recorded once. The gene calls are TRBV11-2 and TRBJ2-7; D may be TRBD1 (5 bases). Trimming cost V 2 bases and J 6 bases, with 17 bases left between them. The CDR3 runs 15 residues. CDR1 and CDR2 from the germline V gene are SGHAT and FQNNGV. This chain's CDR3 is CASSLSEDTLGEQYF. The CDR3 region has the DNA TGTGCCAGCAGCTTATCAGAGGACACCTTGGGCGAGCAGTACTTC.

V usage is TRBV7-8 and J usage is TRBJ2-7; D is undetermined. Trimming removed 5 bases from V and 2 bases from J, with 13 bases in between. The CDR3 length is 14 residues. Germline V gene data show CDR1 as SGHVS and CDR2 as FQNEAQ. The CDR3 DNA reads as TGTGCCAGCAGCGTCAGCAGACTTGCCTACGAGCAGTACTTC. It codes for CASSVSRLAYEQYF. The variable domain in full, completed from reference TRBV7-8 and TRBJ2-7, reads GAGVSQSPRYKVAKRGQDVALRCDPISGHVSLFWYQQALGQGPEFLTYFQNEAQLDKSGLPSDRFFAERPEGSVSTLKIQRTQQEDSAVYLCASSVSRLAYEQYFGPGTRLTVT.

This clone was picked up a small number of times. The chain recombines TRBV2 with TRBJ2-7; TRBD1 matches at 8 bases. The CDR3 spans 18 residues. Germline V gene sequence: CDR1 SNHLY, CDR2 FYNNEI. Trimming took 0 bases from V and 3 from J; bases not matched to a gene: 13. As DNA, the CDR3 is TGTGCCAGCAGTGAAGCGATCCGGACAGGGCTCTCTGTCTACGAGCAGTACTTC. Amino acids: CASSEAIRTGLSVYEQYF.

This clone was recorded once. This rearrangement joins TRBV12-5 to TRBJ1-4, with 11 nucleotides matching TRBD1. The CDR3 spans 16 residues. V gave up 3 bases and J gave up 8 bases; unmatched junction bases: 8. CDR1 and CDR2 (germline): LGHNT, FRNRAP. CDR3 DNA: TGTGCTAGTGGTTTCCAAGGACAGGGGGCGATGGAAAAACTGTTTTTT. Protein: CASGFQGQGAMEKLFF.

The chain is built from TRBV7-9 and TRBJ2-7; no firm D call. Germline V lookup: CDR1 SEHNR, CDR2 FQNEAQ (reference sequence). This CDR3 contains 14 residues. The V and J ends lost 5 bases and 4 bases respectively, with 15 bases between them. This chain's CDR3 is CASSPRRGGYEQYF. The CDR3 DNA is TGTGCCAGCAGCCCCCGGCGCGGCGGTTACGAGCAGTACTTC. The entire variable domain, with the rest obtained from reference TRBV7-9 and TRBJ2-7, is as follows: DTGVSQNPRHKITKRGQNVTFRCDPISEHNRLYWYRQTLGQGPEFLTYFQNEAQLEKSRLLSDRFSAERPKGSFSTLEIQRTEQGDSAMYLCASSPRRGGYEQYFGPGTRLTVT.

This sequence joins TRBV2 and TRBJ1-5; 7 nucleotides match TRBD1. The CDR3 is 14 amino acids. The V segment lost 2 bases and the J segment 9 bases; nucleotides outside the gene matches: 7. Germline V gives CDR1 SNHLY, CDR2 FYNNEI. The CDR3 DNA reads TGTGCCAGCAGTGAAAGGCAGGGGGGCGTGCCCCAGCATTTT. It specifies CASSERQGGVPQHF.

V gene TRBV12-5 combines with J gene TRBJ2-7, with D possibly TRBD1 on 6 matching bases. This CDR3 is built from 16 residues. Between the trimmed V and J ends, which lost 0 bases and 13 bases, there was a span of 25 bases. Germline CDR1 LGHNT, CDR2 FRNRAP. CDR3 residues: CASGLVLEQGPSAEYF. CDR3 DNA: TGTGCTAGTGGTTTGGTATTGGAACAGGGTCCCTCCGCGGAATACTTC.

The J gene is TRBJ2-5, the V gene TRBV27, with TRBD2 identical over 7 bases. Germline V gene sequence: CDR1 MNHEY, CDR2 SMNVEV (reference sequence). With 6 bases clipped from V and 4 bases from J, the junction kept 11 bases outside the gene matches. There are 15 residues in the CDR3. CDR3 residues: CASSPTSIRRETQYF. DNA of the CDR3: TGTGCCAGCAGCCCGACTAGCATTAGACGAGAGACCCAGTACTTC.

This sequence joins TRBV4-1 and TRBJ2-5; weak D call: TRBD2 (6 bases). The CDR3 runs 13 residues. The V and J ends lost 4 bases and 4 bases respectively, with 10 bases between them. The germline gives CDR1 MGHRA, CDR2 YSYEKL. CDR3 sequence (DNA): TGCGCCAGCAGCCGAAGCGGGCGAGAGACCCAGTACTTC. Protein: CASSRSGRETQYF.

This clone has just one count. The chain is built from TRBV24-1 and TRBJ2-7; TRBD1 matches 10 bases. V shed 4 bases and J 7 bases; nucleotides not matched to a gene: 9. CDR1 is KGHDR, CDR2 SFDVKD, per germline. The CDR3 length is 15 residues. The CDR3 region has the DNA TGTGCCACCAGTGAAACAGGGACAGGGGTGGGGGAGCAGTACTTC. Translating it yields CATSETGTGVGEQYF.

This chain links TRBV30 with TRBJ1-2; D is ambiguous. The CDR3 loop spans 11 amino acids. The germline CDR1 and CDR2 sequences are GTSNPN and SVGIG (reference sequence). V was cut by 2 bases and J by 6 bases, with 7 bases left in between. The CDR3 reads CAWSLGHGYTF. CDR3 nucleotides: TGTGCCTGGAGTTTGGGCCATGGCTACACCTTC.

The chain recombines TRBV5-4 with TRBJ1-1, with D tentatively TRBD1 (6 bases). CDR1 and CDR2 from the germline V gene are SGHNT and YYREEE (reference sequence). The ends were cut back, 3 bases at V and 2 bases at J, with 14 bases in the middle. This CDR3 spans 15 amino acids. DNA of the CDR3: TGTGCCAGCAGCTGGGGACACACTGTAAACACTGAAGCTTTCTTT. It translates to CASSWGHTVNTEAFF.

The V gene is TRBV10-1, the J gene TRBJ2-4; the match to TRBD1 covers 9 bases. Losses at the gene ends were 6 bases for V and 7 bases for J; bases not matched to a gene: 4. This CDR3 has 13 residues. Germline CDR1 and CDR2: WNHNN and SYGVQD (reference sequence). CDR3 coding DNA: TGCGCCAGCAGCTCGGGACAGGGTAACATTCAGTACTTC. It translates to CASSSGQGNIQYF.

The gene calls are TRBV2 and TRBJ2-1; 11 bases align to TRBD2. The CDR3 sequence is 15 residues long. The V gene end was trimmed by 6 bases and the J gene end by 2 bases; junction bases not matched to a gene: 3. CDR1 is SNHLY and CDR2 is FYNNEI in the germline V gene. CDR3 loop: CASSVAGGPYNEQFF. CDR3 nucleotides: TGTGCCAGCAGCGTAGCGGGGGGGCCCTACAATGAGCAGTTCTTC.

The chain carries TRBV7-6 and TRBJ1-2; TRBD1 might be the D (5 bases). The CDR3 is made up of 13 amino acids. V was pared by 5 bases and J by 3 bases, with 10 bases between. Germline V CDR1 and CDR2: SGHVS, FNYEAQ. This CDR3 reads CASSQGVDYGYTF. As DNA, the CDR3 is TGTGCCAGCAGCCAAGGGGTGGACTATGGCTACACCTTC.